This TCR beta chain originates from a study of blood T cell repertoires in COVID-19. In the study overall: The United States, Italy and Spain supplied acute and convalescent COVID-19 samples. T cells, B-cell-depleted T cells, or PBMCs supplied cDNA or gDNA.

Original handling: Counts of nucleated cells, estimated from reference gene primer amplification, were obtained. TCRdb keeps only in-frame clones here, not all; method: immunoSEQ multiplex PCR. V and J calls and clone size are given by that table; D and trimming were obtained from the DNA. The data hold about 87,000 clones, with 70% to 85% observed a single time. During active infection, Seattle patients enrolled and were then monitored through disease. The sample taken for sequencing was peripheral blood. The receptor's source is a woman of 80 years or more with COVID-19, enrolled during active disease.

The CDR3 spells CAGGQGGNYGYTF. The CDR3, as DNA: TGTGCCGGAGGACAGGGCGGTAACTATGGCTACACCTTC. The rearrangement uses TRBV10-3 and TRBJ1-2, with TRBD1 matching 8 bases. Trimming cost V 11 bases and J 1 base; bases outside gene matches: 6. This CDR3 is 13 amino acids long. The germline CDR1 and CDR2 sequences are ENHRY and SYGVKD.